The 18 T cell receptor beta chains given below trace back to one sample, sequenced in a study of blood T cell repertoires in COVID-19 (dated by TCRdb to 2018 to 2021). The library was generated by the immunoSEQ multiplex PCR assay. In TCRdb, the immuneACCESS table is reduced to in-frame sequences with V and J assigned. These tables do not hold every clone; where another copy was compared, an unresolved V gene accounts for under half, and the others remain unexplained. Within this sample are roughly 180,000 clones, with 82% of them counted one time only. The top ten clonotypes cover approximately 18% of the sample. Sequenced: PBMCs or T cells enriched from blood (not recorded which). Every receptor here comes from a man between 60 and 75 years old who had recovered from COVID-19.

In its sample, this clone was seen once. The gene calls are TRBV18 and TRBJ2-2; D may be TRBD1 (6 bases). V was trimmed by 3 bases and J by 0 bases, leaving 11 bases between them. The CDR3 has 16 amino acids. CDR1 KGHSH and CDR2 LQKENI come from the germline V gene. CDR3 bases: TGTGCCAGCTCACCGCGACAGGAGCCGAACACCGGGGAGCTGTTTTTT. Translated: CASSPRQEPNTGELFF.

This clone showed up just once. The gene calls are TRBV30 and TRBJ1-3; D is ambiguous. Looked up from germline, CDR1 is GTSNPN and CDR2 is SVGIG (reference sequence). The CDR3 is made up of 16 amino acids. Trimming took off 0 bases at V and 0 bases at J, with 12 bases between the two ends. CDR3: CAWSVVSRSSGNTIYF. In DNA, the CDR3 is TGTGCCTGGAGTGTAGTCTCCCGGAGCTCTGGAAACACCATATATTTT.

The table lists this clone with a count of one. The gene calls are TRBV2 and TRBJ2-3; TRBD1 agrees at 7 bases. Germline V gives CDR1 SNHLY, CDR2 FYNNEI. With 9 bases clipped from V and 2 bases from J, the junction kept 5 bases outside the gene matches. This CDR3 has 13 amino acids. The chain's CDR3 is CARGTEDTDTQYF. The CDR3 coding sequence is TGTGCCAGGGGGACAGAAGACACAGATACGCAGTATTTT. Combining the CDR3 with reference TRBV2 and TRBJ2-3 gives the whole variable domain EPEVTQTPSHQVTQMGQEVILRCVPISNHLYFYWYRQILGQKVEFLVSFYNNEISEKSEIFDDQFSVERPDGSNFTLKIRSTKLEDSAMYFCARGTEDTDTQYFGPGTRLTVL.

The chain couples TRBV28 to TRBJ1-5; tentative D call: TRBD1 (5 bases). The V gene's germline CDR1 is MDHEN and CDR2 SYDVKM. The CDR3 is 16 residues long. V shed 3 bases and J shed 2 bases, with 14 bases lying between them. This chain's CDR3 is CASSFGQGFGNQPQHF. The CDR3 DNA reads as TGTGCCAGCAGTTTTGGGCAGGGATTCGGCAATCAGCCCCAGCATTTT.

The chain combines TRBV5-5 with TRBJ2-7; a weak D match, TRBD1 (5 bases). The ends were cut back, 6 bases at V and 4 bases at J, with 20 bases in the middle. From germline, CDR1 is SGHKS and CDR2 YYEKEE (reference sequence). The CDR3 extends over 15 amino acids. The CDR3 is CASIPDLQGWYEQYF. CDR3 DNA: TGTGCCAGCATCCCCGATCTGCAGGGTTGGTACGAGCAGTACTTC.

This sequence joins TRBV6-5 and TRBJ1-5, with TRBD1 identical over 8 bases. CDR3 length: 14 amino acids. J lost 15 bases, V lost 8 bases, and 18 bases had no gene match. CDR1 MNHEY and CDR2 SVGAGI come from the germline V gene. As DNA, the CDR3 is TGTGCCAGCGCCACAGGGGGAGTTGAACAAACAGGGCATTTT. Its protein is CASATGGVEQTGHF.

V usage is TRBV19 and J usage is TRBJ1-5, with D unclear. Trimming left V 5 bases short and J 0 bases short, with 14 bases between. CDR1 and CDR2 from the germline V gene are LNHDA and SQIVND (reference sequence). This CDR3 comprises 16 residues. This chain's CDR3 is CASSVPSDYSNQPQHF. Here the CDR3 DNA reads TGTGCCAGTAGTGTCCCCTCAGATTATAGCAATCAGCCCCAGCATTTT.

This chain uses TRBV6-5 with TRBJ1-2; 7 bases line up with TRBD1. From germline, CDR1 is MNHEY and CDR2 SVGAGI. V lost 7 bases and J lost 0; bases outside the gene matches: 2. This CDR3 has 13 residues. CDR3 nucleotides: TGTGCCAGCAAAACAGGGGCTAACTATGGCTACACCTTC. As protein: CASKTGANYGYTF.

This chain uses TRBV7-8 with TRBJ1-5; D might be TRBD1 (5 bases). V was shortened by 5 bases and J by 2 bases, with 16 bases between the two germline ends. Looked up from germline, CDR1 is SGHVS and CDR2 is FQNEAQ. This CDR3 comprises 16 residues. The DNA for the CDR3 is TGTGCCAGCAGCCTTAGCAGGGCTAGGGGCAATCAGCCCCAGCATTTT. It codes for CASSLSRARGNQPQHF. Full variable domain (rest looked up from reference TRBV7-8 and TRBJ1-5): GAGVSQSPRYKVAKRGQDVALRCDPISGHVSLFWYQQALGQGPEFLTYFQNEAQLDKSGLPSDRFFAERPEGSVSTLKIQRTQQEDSAVYLCASSLSRARGNQPQHFGDGTRLSIL.

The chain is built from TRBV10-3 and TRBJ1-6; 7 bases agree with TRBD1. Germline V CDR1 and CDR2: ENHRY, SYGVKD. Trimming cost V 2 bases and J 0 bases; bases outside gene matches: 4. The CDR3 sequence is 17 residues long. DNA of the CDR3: TGTGCCATCAGTGAGCGACAGGGCGACTCCTATAATTCACCCCTCCACTTT. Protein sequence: CAISERQGDSYNSPLHF.

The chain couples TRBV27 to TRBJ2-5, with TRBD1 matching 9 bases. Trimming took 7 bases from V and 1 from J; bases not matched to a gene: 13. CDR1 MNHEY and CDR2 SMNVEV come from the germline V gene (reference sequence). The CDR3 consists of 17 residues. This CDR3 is CASTLQGGQGTQETQYF. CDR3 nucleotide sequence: TGTGCCAGCACTCTTCAAGGGGGACAGGGCACCCAAGAGACCCAGTACTTC.

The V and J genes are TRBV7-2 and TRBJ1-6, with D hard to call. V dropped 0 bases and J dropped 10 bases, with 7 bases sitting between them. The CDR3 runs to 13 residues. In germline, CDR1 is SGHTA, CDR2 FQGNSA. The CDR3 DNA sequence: TGTGCCAGCAGCTTAGCGGCCCACTCACCCCTCCACTTT. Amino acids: CASSLAAHSPLHF.

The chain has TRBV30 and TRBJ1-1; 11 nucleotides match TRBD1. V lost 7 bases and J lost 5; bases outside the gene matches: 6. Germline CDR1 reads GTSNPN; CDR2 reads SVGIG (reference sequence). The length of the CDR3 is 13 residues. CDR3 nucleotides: TGTGCCTCGGCGGGACAGGGGGGGACTGAAGCTTTCTTT. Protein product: CASAGQGGTEAFF.

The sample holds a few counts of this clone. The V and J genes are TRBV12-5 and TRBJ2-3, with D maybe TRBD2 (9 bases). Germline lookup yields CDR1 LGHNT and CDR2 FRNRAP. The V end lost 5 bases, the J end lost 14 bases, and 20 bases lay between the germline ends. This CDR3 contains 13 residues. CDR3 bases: TGTGCTAGTGGTCGACAGGGGCTAGCGGGGCCGTATTTT. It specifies CASGRQGLAGPYF.

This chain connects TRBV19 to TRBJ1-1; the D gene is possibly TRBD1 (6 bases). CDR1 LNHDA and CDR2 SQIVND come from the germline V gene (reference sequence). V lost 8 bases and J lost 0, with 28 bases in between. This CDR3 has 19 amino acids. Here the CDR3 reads CASGFRTGTKGRLNTEAFF. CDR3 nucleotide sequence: TGTGCCAGTGGGTTCCGAACCGGGACAAAAGGGAGATTGAACACTGAAGCTTTCTTT. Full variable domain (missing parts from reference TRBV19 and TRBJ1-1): DGGITQSPKYLFRKEGQNVTLSCEQNLNHDAMYWYRQDPGQGLRLIYYSQIVNDFQKGDIAEGYSVSREKKESFPLTVTSAQKNPTAFYLCASGFRTGTKGRLNTEAFFGQGTRLTVV.

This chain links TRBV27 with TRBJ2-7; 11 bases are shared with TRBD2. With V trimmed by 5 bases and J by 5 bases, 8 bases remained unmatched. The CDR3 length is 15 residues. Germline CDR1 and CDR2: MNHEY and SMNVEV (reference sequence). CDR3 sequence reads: CASSPRSGRDHEQYF. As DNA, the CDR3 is TGTGCCAGCAGTCCTCGTAGCGGGAGGGACCACGAGCAGTACTTC.

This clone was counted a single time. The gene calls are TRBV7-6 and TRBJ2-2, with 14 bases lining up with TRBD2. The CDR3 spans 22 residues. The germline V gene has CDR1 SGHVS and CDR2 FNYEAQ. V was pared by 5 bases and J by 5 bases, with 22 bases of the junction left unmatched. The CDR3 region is CASSLSRDRQTGTSGRTGELFF. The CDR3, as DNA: TGTGCCAGCAGCCTAAGTAGGGACAGGCAAACCGGGACTAGCGGGAGAACCGGGGAGCTGTTTTTT.

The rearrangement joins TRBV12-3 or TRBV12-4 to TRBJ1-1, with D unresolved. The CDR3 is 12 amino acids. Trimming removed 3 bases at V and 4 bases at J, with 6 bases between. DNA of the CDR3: TGTGCCAGCAGTTTTTTCGGCACTGAAGCTTTCTTT. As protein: CASSFFGTEAFF.